This T cell receptor (beta chain) is drawn from a study of blood T cell repertoires in COVID-19. The method was immunoSEQ multiplex PCR; TCRdb's version includes in-frame clones alone and lacks a portion of them. The repertoire holds over 55,000 clones, with roughly 85% as singletons. Germline V gene lookup returns CDR1 SGHDT and CDR2 YYEEEE. CDR3 size: 15 residues. Trimming took off 7 bases at V and 7 bases at J, with 20 bases between the two ends. V gene TRBV5-6 combines with J gene TRBJ2-2; a possible D gene is TRBD2 (6 bases). This receptor was taken from a man aged 50-60 years with acute or convalescent COVID-19. The specimen sequenced was peripheral blood. CDR3 protein: CASRRRDFVGGELFF. The CDR3 region has the DNA TGTGCCAGCCGGAGGAGGGACTTCGTGGGCGGGGAGCTGTTTTTT.